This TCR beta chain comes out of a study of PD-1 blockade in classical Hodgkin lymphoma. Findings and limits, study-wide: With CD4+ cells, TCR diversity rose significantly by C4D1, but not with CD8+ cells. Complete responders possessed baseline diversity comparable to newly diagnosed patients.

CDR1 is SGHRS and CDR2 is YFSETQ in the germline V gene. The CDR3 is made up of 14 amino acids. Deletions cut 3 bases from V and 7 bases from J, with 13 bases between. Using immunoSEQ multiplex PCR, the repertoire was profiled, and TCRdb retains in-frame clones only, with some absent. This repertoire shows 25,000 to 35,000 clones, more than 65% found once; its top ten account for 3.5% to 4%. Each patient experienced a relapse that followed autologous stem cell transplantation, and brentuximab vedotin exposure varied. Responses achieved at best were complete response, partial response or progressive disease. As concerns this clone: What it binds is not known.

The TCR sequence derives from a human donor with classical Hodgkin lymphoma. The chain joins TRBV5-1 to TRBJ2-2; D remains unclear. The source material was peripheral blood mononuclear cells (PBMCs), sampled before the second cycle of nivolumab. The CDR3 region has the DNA TGCGCCAGCAGCTCCGGGCTCGATGGCGGGGAGCTGTTTTTT. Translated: CASSSGLDGGELFF.